These 28 T cell receptor beta chains originate from one sample sequenced in a study of blood T cell repertoires in COVID-19 (dated by TCRdb to the early 2020s). The library was made by the immunoSEQ multiplex PCR assay. TCRdb took over this immuneACCESS table, retaining in-frame rearrangements with V and J assigned. Such tables are incomplete; in checked studies, under half of the missing clones stem from an unresolved V gene, and the remainder is unexplained. The sample table contains more than 80,000 clones; only one count was recorded for approximately 78% of them. The ten largest account for 6% to 7.5% of the sample. The sequenced sample consisted of peripheral blood. The source of these receptors is a man over 45 with active or convalescent COVID-19.

This chain connects TRBV4-1 to TRBJ2-7; 9 bases match TRBD1. The J segment lost 3 bases and the V segment lost 0 bases, leaving 3 bases of the junction unmatched. CDR1 and CDR2 (germline): MGHRA, YSYEKL. This CDR3 is 15 amino acids long. The CDR3 sequence: CASSQDETGGYEQYF. CDR3 in DNA: TGCGCCAGCAGCCAAGATGAGACAGGGGGCTACGAGCAGTACTTC.

This clone was seen a few times. J is TRBJ1-3 and V is TRBV25-1, with TRBD1 matching over 8 bases. J lost 0 bases, V lost 6 bases, and 7 bases had no gene match. CDR3 length: 16 residues. Germline V gives CDR1 MGHDK, CDR2 SYGVNS. The CDR3, as DNA: TGTGCCAGCAGCAGGACAGGGCTCCACTCTGGAAACACCATATATTTT. It specifies CASSRTGLHSGNTIYF. The entire variable domain, with the rest obtained from reference TRBV25-1 and TRBJ1-3, is as follows: EADIYQTPRYLVIGTGKKITLECSQTMGHDKMYWYQQDPGMELHLIHYSYGVNSTEKGDLSSESTVSRIRTEHFPLTLESARPSHTSQYLCASSRTGLHSGNTIYFGEGSWLTVV.

This chain connects TRBV6-5 to TRBJ2-1, with 7 bases aligning to TRBD1. The CDR3 consists of 14 residues. The J segment lost 6 bases and the V segment lost 6 bases, leaving 8 bases of the junction unmatched. The V gene's germline CDR1 is MNHEY and CDR2 SVGAGI. The CDR3 region is CASSRDRDPNEQFF. The CDR3 DNA sequence: TGTGCCAGCAGCCGTGACAGGGACCCCAATGAGCAGTTCTTC.

The chain joins TRBV28 to TRBJ2-5; 9 nucleotides agree with TRBD1. The V gene's germline CDR1 is MDHEN and CDR2 SYDVKM. V trimming: 3 bases; J trimming: 3 bases; junction bases outside the gene matches: 5. This CDR3 is built from 15 residues. The CDR3 here is CASSFMGQGKETQYF. CDR3 DNA sequence: TGTGCCAGCAGTTTTATGGGACAGGGAAAAGAGACCCAGTACTTC. The whole variable domain, remainder taken from reference TRBV28 and TRBJ2-5, is DVKVTQSSRYLVKRTGEKVFLECVQDMDHENMFWYRQDPGLGLRLIYFSYDVKMKEKGDIPEGYSVSREKKERFSLILESASTNQTSMYLCASSFMGQGKETQYFGPGTRLLVL.

The V and J genes are TRBV5-1 and TRBJ2-5, with 8 bases identical to TRBD2. Per germline, CDR1 SGHRS and CDR2 YFSETQ. The CDR3 has 15 residues. V shed 4 bases and J 1 base; nucleotides not matched to a gene: 6. In DNA form, the CDR3 reads TGCGCCAGCAGCCCACTTGCGGGGGGCCAAGAGACCCAGTACTTC. As protein: CASSPLAGGQETQYF.

This rearrangement joins TRBV4-1 to TRBJ2-5; TRBD1 matches 7 bases. Germline CDR1 and CDR2: MGHRA and YSYEKL. The V gene end was trimmed by 3 bases and the J gene end by 1 base; junction bases not matched to a gene: 11. The CDR3 totals 17 residues. The chain's CDR3 is CASSQSPGQRTQETQYF. In DNA form, the CDR3 reads TGCGCCAGCAGCCAGTCCCCGGGACAGCGTACCCAAGAGACCCAGTACTTC.

This clone turned up a few times. The chain links TRBV2 to TRBJ1-3; D may be TRBD1 (5 bases). Germline V gene lookup returns CDR1 SNHLY and CDR2 FYNNEI. This CDR3 spans 14 amino acids. V was pared by 6 bases and J by 0 bases, with 9 bases between. CDR3 sequence: CASRGGISGNTIYF. CDR3 DNA sequence: TGTGCCAGCAGGGGGGGAATCTCTGGAAACACCATATATTTT.

The genes are TRBV28 and TRBJ1-5, with a tentative D call TRBD1 (5 bases). The CDR3 length is 15 residues. Germline CDR1 reads MDHEN; CDR2 reads SYDVKM. V was trimmed by 6 bases and J by 0 bases, leaving 12 bases between them. This CDR3 reads CASSLTVTSNQPQHF. DNA for the CDR3: TGTGCCAGCAGCCTGACAGTGACTAGCAATCAGCCCCAGCATTTT.

V usage is TRBV10-3 and J usage is TRBJ1-3, with D unresolved. The CDR3 loop spans 14 amino acids. Trimming took off 2 bases at V and 4 bases at J, with 9 bases between the two ends. Germline loops: CDR1 ENHRY, CDR2 SYGVKD. The CDR3 sequence: CAISEPEAGNTIYF. The CDR3 DNA sequence: TGTGCCATCAGTGAGCCCGAGGCCGGAAACACCATATATTTT.

The chain couples TRBV19 to TRBJ1-1, with 9 bases fitting TRBD1. CDR3 size: 15 residues. The germline V gene encodes CDR1 LNHDA and CDR2 SQIVND (reference sequence). V shed 5 bases, J shed 1 base, and the junction held 5 bases outside the gene matches. The CDR3 DNA reads TGTGCCAGTAGTCCCGGACAGGGGAGGAACACTGAAGCTTTCTTT. This encodes CASSPGQGRNTEAFF.

The rearrangement uses TRBV25-1 and TRBJ2-3; 8 bases are shared with TRBD1. This CDR3 comprises 18 residues. CDR1 MGHDK and CDR2 SYGVNS come from the germline V gene. V lost 0 bases and J lost 3; bases outside the gene matches: 11. In DNA, the CDR3 is TGTGCCAGCAGTGAATACAGGGGGCGCGTTCGTGGGACAGATACGCAGTATTTT. Translating it yields CASSEYRGRVRGTDTQYF. The whole variable domain, filled in from reference TRBV25-1 and TRBJ2-3, reads EADIYQTPRYLVIGTGKKITLECSQTMGHDKMYWYQQDPGMELHLIHYSYGVNSTEKGDLSSESTVSRIRTEHFPLTLESARPSHTSQYLCASSEYRGRVRGTDTQYFGPGTRLTVL.

The chain employs TRBV4-3 and TRBJ2-7; 8 nucleotides line up with TRBD1. CDR3 length equals 16 residues. The germline V gene encodes CDR1 LGHNA and CDR2 YSLEER. J gave up 3 bases and V 0 bases, and 7 bases lay outside the gene matches. CDR3 loop: CASSQDPAGGYYEQYF. The DNA of the CDR3 is TGCGCCAGCAGCCAAGATCCCGCAGGGGGCTACTACGAGCAGTACTTC.

The chain combines TRBV6-5 with TRBJ1-4, with D tentatively TRBD1 (5 bases). The CDR3 has 14 residues. Germline-derived CDR1 and CDR2 are MNHEY and SVGAGI. Deletions cut 6 bases from V and 4 bases from J, with 12 bases between. DNA for the CDR3: TGTGCCAGCAGCGAGGGACTGCTTAATGAAAAACTGTTTTTT. Residues: CASSEGLLNEKLFF.

A single count supports this clone. J is TRBJ2-3 and V is TRBV9; maybe TRBD1 (5 bases). Deletions cut 0 bases from V and 4 bases from J, with 12 bases between. Germline V gene lookup returns CDR1 SGDLS and CDR2 YYNGEE. CDR3 length equals 15 residues. DNA for the CDR3: TGTGCCAGCAGCGTAGTAGACAGCGAGGCAGATACGCAGTATTTT. This encodes CASSVVDSEADTQYF.

The J gene is TRBJ1-2, the V gene TRBV5-8; TRBD1 matches 8 bases. The CDR3 loop spans 16 amino acids. Germline V gene data show CDR1 as SGHTS and CDR2 as YDEGEE. V trimming: 3 bases; J trimming: 7 bases; junction bases outside the gene matches: 14. CDR3 amino acids: CASSSLSGTGLGGYTF. The CDR3 nucleotides read TGTGCCAGCAGCTCCCTCTCCGGGACAGGATTAGGTGGCTACACCTTC.

V gene TRBV28 combines with J gene TRBJ2-3; D not certain. Trimming took off 6 bases at V and 0 bases at J, with 4 bases between the two ends. This CDR3 is 12 amino acids long. The germline V gene encodes CDR1 MDHEN and CDR2 SYDVKM. CDR3 amino acids: CASRESTDTQYF. The CDR3 nucleotides are TGTGCCAGCAGGGAGAGCACAGATACGCAGTATTTT.

The V call is TRBV25-1, the J call TRBJ1-6; TRBD1 might be the D (5 bases). Germline values: CDR1 MGHDK, CDR2 SYGVNS. The CDR3 loop spans 13 amino acids. V was pared by 3 bases and J by 5 bases, with 5 bases between. CDR3: CASSDRDNSPLHF. CDR3 sequence (DNA): TGTGCCAGCAGTGACAGGGATAATTCACCCCTCCACTTT.

J is TRBJ2-3 and V is TRBV28; D possibly corresponds to TRBD2 (7 bases). V lost 6 bases, J lost 2 bases, and 15 bases lay in between. CDR1 and CDR2 (germline): MDHEN, SYDVKM. This CDR3 comprises 15 residues. DNA for the CDR3: TGTGCCAGCAGCCGTAGGGGGGGAATCACAGATACGCAGTATTTT. As protein: CASSRRGGITDTQYF. The whole variable domain, filled in from reference TRBV28 and TRBJ2-3, reads DVKVTQSSRYLVKRTGEKVFLECVQDMDHENMFWYRQDPGLGLRLIYFSYDVKMKEKGDIPEGYSVSREKKERFSLILESASTNQTSMYLCASSRRGGITDTQYFGPGTRLTVL.

This clone was counted only a few times. V gene TRBV19 combines with J gene TRBJ1-4; 11 bases align to TRBD1. Unmatched junction bases numbered 11, after V lost 3 bases and J lost 5 bases. The CDR3 contains 18 residues. The germline gives CDR1 LNHDA, CDR2 SQIVND (reference sequence). In DNA, the CDR3 is TGTGCCAGTAGTATCAAAGGGACAGGGGGGCGGCAAAATGAAAAACTGTTTTTT. The encoded protein is CASSIKGTGGRQNEKLFF.

The rearrangement uses TRBV6-4 and TRBJ1-4; TRBD1 aligns across 7 bases. Germline CDR1 is MRHNA and CDR2 is SNTAGT. The CDR3 contains 13 residues. After removal of 9 bases from V and 7 bases from J, the junction contained 8 bases not matched to a gene. The CDR3 is CARRRRQGEKLFF. The CDR3 region has the DNA TGTGCCAGGCGTCGGCGACAGGGTGAAAAACTGTTTTTT.

The rearrangement joins TRBV6-1 to TRBJ1-1; D ambiguous. Germline V CDR1 and CDR2: MNHNS, SASEGT. The CDR3 sequence is 13 residues long. V lost 2 bases and J lost 1, with 5 bases in between. CDR3 DNA sequence: TGTGCCAGCAGTGAACCCTGGAACACTGAAGCTTTCTTT. It codes for CASSEPWNTEAFF.

This chain joins TRBV6-6 and TRBJ2-7; 10 bases map to TRBD1. CDR1 MNHNY and CDR2 SVGAGI come from the germline V gene (reference sequence). The CDR3 is made up of 16 amino acids. J gave up 4 bases and V 6 bases, and 12 bases lay outside the gene matches. The CDR3 nucleotides are TGTGCCAGCAGAACGAACGCCGGGACAGGGGTGTACGAGCAGTACGTC. Translated, it gives CASRTNAGTGVYEQYV.

This chain connects TRBV28 to TRBJ1-2, with 7 bases that match TRBD1. The V segment lost 3 bases and the J segment 0 bases; nucleotides outside the gene matches: 4. Germline V lookup: CDR1 MDHEN, CDR2 SYDVKM. CDR3 length equals 15 residues. DNA of the CDR3: TGTGCCAGCAGTTTCCCGACAGGGTCTAACTATGGCTACACCTTC. This sequence encodes CASSFPTGSNYGYTF.

The V gene is TRBV6-2 or TRBV6-3, the J gene TRBJ2-7, with no clear D. The germline V gene has CDR1 MNHEY and CDR2 SVGEGT. Between the trimmed V and J ends, which lost 0 bases and 4 bases, there was a span of 4 bases. The CDR3 totals 12 residues. CDR3: CASSYSRYEQYF. CDR3 bases: TGTGCCAGCAGTTACTCCCGTTACGAGCAGTACTTC.

The V call is TRBV3-1 (or the pseudogene TRBV3-2), the J call TRBJ2-3; 7 positions match TRBD2. The length of the CDR3 is 17 residues. The V segment lost 0 bases and the J segment 6 bases; nucleotides outside the gene matches: 12. CDR1 is LGHDT and CDR2 is YNNKEL in the germline V gene (reference sequence). The CDR3 nucleotides read TGTGCCAGCAGCCAAGATCTTTTCGGACTAGGTAGCGATACGCAGTATTTT. Its translation: CASSQDLFGLGSDTQYF.

This clone was observed a few times. The chain carries TRBV5-1 and TRBJ2-3; TRBD2 aligns across 8 bases. This CDR3 has 15 amino acids. Germline assignment: CDR1 SGHRS and CDR2 YFSETQ. V lost 4 bases, J lost 4 bases, and 8 bases stayed unmatched. As DNA, the CDR3 is TGCGCCAGCAGCCCGGCCGGGAGGGTGGCAGATACGCAGTATTTT. Protein: CASSPAGRVADTQYF.

This clone was seen a single time. The chain recombines TRBV10-2 with TRBJ2-1; D is unclear. Per the germline V gene, CDR1 is WSHSY and CDR2 is SAAADI. The V end lost 4 bases, the J end lost 0 bases, and 10 bases lay between the germline ends. The CDR3 sequence is 15 residues long. This chain's CDR3 is CASSVLSSSYNEQFF. CDR3 sequence (DNA): TGCGCCAGCAGTGTCCTATCGAGCTCCTACAATGAGCAGTTCTTC.

The CDR3 nucleotides are TGTGCCAGCAGTTTACACCCGGACAGGGGGCACTCCTACGAGCAGTACTTC. Its protein product is CASSLHPDRGHSYEQYF. The chain links TRBV28 to TRBJ2-7, with 11 nucleotides matching TRBD1. The V gene's germline CDR1 is MDHEN and CDR2 SYDVKM. This CDR3 is 17 amino acids long. Germline trimming cut 2 bases from V and 0 bases from J; bases unmatched to any gene: 6.